Below are 28 T cell receptor beta chains sequenced from a single sample in a study of regulatory T cells in long-lasting Graves disease (dated by TCRdb to the early 2020s). The intended sense of this specimen's time point label: persistent/refractory GD, antithyroid drugs over 5 years with positive TRAb. For both TCR sequencing and RNA sequencing, RNA was extracted from PBMCs using TRIzol. The method was multiplex PCR. Sequencing was performed on an Illumina HiSeq 4000. TCR beta libraries were built with iRepertoire HTBI primers and Arm-PCR amplification of CDR3 regions. TCRdb reworked the public reads: Q25 trimming with fastp, MiXCR clone assembly, productive beta chains retained. One record per CDR3 amino acid sequence lists the most common genes and DNA. The sample table lists 450,000 or so distinct CDR3 sequences, around a fifth of them with a count of one. The top ten hold roughly 14% of the sample.

The sequencing used peripheral blood mononuclear cells (PBMCs), collected when the disease was refractory, from a patient treated with antithyroid drugs. These TCRs come from a female donor with Graves disease.

This clonotype was recorded at least ten times. This rearrangement joins TRBV12-3 or TRBV12-4 to TRBJ1-5, with D perhaps TRBD1 (6 bases). This CDR3 has 17 amino acids. V lost 5 bases to trimming and J lost 0 bases, with 17 bases between them. As DNA, the CDR3 is TGTGCCAGCAGTCGGTCGTTCCGGACAGATAGCAATCAGCCCCAGCATTTT. Its translation: CASSRSFRTDSNQPQHF.

This clonotype was seen more than once but under ten times. The chain recombines TRBV7-2 with TRBJ1-3; D is perhaps TRBD1 (5 bases). In germline, CDR1 is SGHTA, CDR2 FQGNSA. This CDR3 spans 16 amino acids. With 1 base removed from V and 6 bases from J, the gap between germline ends came to 16 bases. The CDR3 DNA follows: TGTGCCAGCAGCTTAGACGGGACGCCAGCGGCAAACACCATATATTTT. It is translated as CASSLDGTPAANTIYF.

The rearrangement links TRBV7-2 to TRBJ2-5, with 7 bases fitting TRBD1. The CDR3 extends over 13 amino acids. Germline V gene lookup returns CDR1 SGHTA and CDR2 FQGNSA. The J segment lost 6 bases and the V segment lost 5 bases, leaving 6 bases of the junction unmatched. The CDR3: CASSPDRLKTQYF. The CDR3, as DNA: TGTGCCAGCAGCCCGGACAGGCTGAAGACCCAGTACTTC.

This clonotype was seen a single time. The rearrangement uses TRBV19 and TRBJ2-4; TRBD1 matches 9 bases. The CDR3 loop spans 18 amino acids. CDR1 and CDR2 from the germline V gene are LNHDA and SQIVND (reference sequence). V shed 7 bases and J 1 base; nucleotides not matched to a gene: 14. The DNA of the CDR3 is TGTGCCAGTACTAGCCGGAGGGGACAGGGAGTTGCCAAAAACATTCAGTACTTC. The encoded protein is CASTSRRGQGVAKNIQYF. Supplemented by reference TRBV19 and TRBJ2-4, the full variable domain reads DGGITQSPKYLFRKEGQNVTLSCEQNLNHDAMYWYRQDPGQGLRLIYYSQIVNDFQKGDIAEGYSVSREKKESFPLTVTSAQKNPTAFYLCASTSRRGQGVAKNIQYFGAGTRLSVL.

This clonotype was counted at least ten times. The chain links TRBV7-2 to TRBJ2-5; either TRBD1 or TRBD2 may supply D (5 bases each). CDR1 SGHTA and CDR2 FQGNSA come from the germline V gene. The V end was cut by 2 bases, the J end by 5 bases, with 9 bases between. The CDR3 runs to 13 residues. The CDR3 sequence is CASSLTGTETQYF. The CDR3 DNA reads as TGTGCCAGCAGCTTAACCGGGACGGAGACCCAGTACTTC.

This clonotype has more than one count but fewer than ten. The rearrangement joins TRBV30 to TRBJ2-5, with 7 positions matching TRBD2. The CDR3 totals 15 residues. Germline V gene lookup returns CDR1 GTSNPN and CDR2 SVGIG (reference sequence). V was pared by 1 base and J by 5 bases, with 10 bases of the junction left unmatched. The DNA for the CDR3 is TGTGCCTGGAGTGATCCAATTGGGGAGGGGGAGACCCAGTACTTC. Protein: CAWSDPIGEGETQYF.

The chain links TRBV27 to TRBJ1-4, with unresolved D. Germline V gene lookup returns CDR1 MNHEY and CDR2 SMNVEV (reference sequence). The CDR3 contains 14 residues. V was shortened by 2 bases and J by 8 bases, with 12 bases between the two germline ends. CDR3 loop: CASSLQPFGEKLFF. CDR3 DNA sequence: TGTGCCAGCAGTTTACAGCCTTTTGGAGAAAAACTGTTTTTT.

The J gene is TRBJ2-2, the V gene TRBV5-1; TRBD2 matches 8 bases. The CDR3 covers 16 residues. Germline loops: CDR1 SGHRS, CDR2 YFSETQ. The V and J ends lost 2 bases and 2 bases, in that order; junction bases with no gene match: 5. CDR3 sequence reads: CASSFRGGPNTGELFF. DNA for the CDR3: TGCGCCAGCAGCTTTCGCGGGGGGCCTAACACCGGGGAGCTGTTTTTT.

The CDR3 is CASSYGEFSYEQYF. Written as DNA, the CDR3 is TGTGCCAGCAGTTACGGGGAATTCTCCTACGAGCAGTACTTC. V gene TRBV2 combines with J gene TRBJ2-7; weak D call: TRBD2 (5 bases). This CDR3 has 14 amino acids. Per germline, CDR1 SNHLY and CDR2 FYNNEI. V was cut by 5 bases and J by 0 bases, with 11 bases left in between.

This clonotype was observed at least ten times. The chain employs TRBV6-1 and TRBJ2-5; TRBD2 agrees at 9 bases. This CDR3 comprises 15 residues. Germline CDR1 reads MNHNS; CDR2 reads SASEGT. V shed 6 bases and J 5 bases; nucleotides not matched to a gene: 10. The CDR3: CASSPGTSFTETQYF. CDR3 in DNA: TGTGCCAGCAGCCCCGGGACTAGCTTTACGGAGACCCAGTACTTC.

This chain links TRBV7-8 with TRBJ1-2; 8 positions agree with TRBD1. Germline CDR1 and CDR2: SGHVS and FQNEAQ. V dropped 1 base and J dropped 5; count of bases not matched to a gene: 9. The CDR3 spans 16 residues. Here the CDR3 DNA reads TGTGCCAGCAGCTTAGATCAGGCAGGGGGCGAATATGGCTACACCTTC. This encodes CASSLDQAGGEYGYTF. The variable domain in full, completed from reference TRBV7-8 and TRBJ1-2, reads GAGVSQSPRYKVAKRGQDVALRCDPISGHVSLFWYQQALGQGPEFLTYFQNEAQLDKSGLPSDRFFAERPEGSVSTLKIQRTQQEDSAVYLCASSLDQAGGEYGYTFGSGTRLTVV.

This clonotype has just one count. The chain uses TRBV29-1 and TRBJ2-1, with 15 bases lining up with TRBD2. The length of the CDR3 is 19 residues. CDR1 is SQVTM and CDR2 is ANQGSEA in the germline V gene. The V segment lost 4 bases and the J segment 0 bases; nucleotides outside the gene matches: 10. CDR3 coding DNA: TGCAGCGTTGTCCTTTCCGGGACTAGCGGGAGGAGCTCCTACAATGAGCAGTTCTTC. Its protein is CSVVLSGTSGRSSYNEQFF.

The chain has TRBV6-1 and TRBJ2-5; possibly TRBD1 for D (5 bases). TRBJ2-1 explains the end of the DNA better; the J call may be wrong. CDR3 length equals 15 residues. Germline CDR1 is MNHNS and CDR2 is SASEGT. CDR3 nucleotides: TGTGCCAGCAGTGGGCGGACACCCCCAGGGAATGAGCAGTTCTTC. Translated, it gives CASSGRTPPGNEQFF.

In its sample, this clonotype was seen a few times. The gene calls are TRBV28 and TRBJ1-3; D is undetermined. Germline V gene data show CDR1 as MDHEN and CDR2 as SYDVKM. The V end was cut by 1 base, the J end by 0 bases, with 10 bases between. The CDR3 has 16 residues. The CDR3 protein is CASSLYDVPSGNTIYF. In DNA form, the CDR3 reads TGTGCCAGCAGTTTATACGACGTACCCTCTGGAAACACCATATATTTT.

The V gene is TRBV7-8, the J gene TRBJ2-2; D might be TRBD2 (6 bases). V lost 2 bases and J lost 4, with 8 bases in between. Germline V gene lookup returns CDR1 SGHVS and CDR2 FQNEAQ. The CDR3 consists of 14 residues. In DNA form, the CDR3 reads TGTGCCAGCAGCTTAAACGGGGGCACCGGGGAGCTGTTTTTT. This encodes CASSLNGGTGELFF.

This clonotype was seen only a few times. The genes are TRBV18 and TRBJ1-2, with TRBD1 as a possible D gene (6 bases). Germline V gene lookup returns CDR1 KGHSH and CDR2 LQKENI. The CDR3 loop spans 11 amino acids. The V and J ends lost 2 bases and 8 bases respectively, with 6 bases between them. The CDR3, as DNA: TGTGCCAGCTCACCAGGACAGGGCTACACCTTC. This encodes CASSPGQGYTF. The full variable domain, completed using reference TRBV18 and TRBJ1-2, is NAGVMQNPRHLVRRRGQEARLRCSPMKGHSHVYWYRQLPEEGLKFMVYLQKENIIDESGMPKERFSAEFPKEGPSILRIQQVVRGDSAAYFCASSPGQGYTFGSGTRLTVV.

With respect to this clonotype: It may be a read error: a sequence one base away is much more abundant. The chain couples TRBV12-3 or TRBV12-4 to TRBJ1-6; D gene unclear. The CDR3 consists of 13 residues. Trimming removed 3 bases at V and 11 bases at J, with 11 bases between. CDR3 amino acids: CASSFDRAAPLHF. The CDR3 DNA reads TGTGCCAGCAGTTTTGATCGTGCAGCACCCCTCCACTTT.

This clonotype was counted at least ten times. This chain uses TRBV24-1 with TRBJ2-7, with D perhaps matching TRBD2 (5 bases). Trimming removed 2 bases from V and 7 bases from J, with 8 bases in between. The CDR3 totals 12 residues. The V gene's germline CDR1 is KGHDR and CDR2 SFDVKD. The CDR3 protein is CATSDWPGEQYF. The CDR3 bases are TGTGCCACCAGTGATTGGCCGGGAGAGCAGTACTTC.

The chain combines TRBV27 with TRBJ2-7, with D possibly TRBD1 on 6 matching bases. There are 15 residues in the CDR3. Trimming left V 8 bases short and J 0 bases short, with 17 bases between. Per germline, CDR1 MNHEY and CDR2 SMNVEV (reference sequence). CDR3 nucleotide sequence: TGTGCCAGCGGATTACAGGGCTCGAGCTCCTACGAGCAGTACTTC. This sequence encodes CASGLQGSSSYEQYF.

V gene TRBV7-2 combines with J gene TRBJ2-3; tentatively, D is TRBD1 (6 bases). The CDR3 sequence is 12 residues long. Germline lookup yields CDR1 SGHTA and CDR2 FQGNSA. V lost 2 bases to trimming and J lost 14 bases, with 14 bases between them. CDR3 DNA sequence: TGTGCCAGCAGCTTACCAGACAGGACGGCGTATTTT. It encodes CASSLPDRTAYF.

Comment on this clonotype: Because it lacks the conserved phenylalanine or tryptophan at the end, this CDR3 is likely a read error. J is TRBJ1-5 and V is TRBV7-9, with TRBD1 identical over 7 bases. V gave up 3 bases and J gave up 3 bases; unmatched junction bases: 2. The CDR3 contains 14 residues. Germline CDR1 and CDR2: SEHNR and FQNEAQ (reference sequence). The DNA of the CDR3 is TGTGCCAGCAGCTTTGGACAGGTCAATCAGCCCCAGCATTCT. Its protein product is CASSFGQVNQPQHS.

The J gene is TRBJ2-3, the V gene TRBV2; D may be TRBD1 (5 bases). V was cut by 6 bases and J by 2 bases, with 12 bases left in between. The germline CDR1 and CDR2 sequences are SNHLY and FYNNEI. The CDR3 extends over 14 amino acids. In nucleotides, the CDR3 is TGTGCCAGCAGCCCAGGGTATAACACAGATACGCAGTATTTT. It codes for CASSPGYNTDTQYF.

V gene TRBV20-1 combines with J gene TRBJ2-5; D unresolved. Germline V gene data show CDR1 as DFQATT and CDR2 as SNEGSKA (reference sequence). V shed 7 bases and J shed 5 bases, with 14 bases lying between them. The CDR3 has 12 residues. The CDR3 is CSVPLRAETQYF. CDR3 bases: TGCAGTGTACCCTTAAGGGCGGAGACCCAGTACTTC.

In DNA form, the CDR3 reads TGTGCCAGCAGCCGAGGGGGTGGGGAAGAGACCCAGTACTTC. This sequence encodes CASSRGGGEETQYF. The chain combines TRBV28 with TRBJ2-5; D possibly corresponds to TRBD1 (6 bases). CDR3 length equals 14 residues. V was shortened by 6 bases and J by 3 bases, with 14 bases between the two germline ends. Germline V CDR1 and CDR2: MDHEN, SYDVKM.

Note on this clonotype: A much larger clone differs from this one at a single base, so this may be a read error. This sequence joins TRBV2 and TRBJ1-3, with 7 bases fitting TRBD1. The germline V gene has CDR1 SNHLY and CDR2 FYNNEI. The CDR3 is made up of 16 amino acids. In DNA, the CDR3 is TGTGCCAACAGTGAAGGGGGCGGACTCTCTGGAAACACCATATATTTT. It is translated as CANSEGGGLSGNTIYF.

This clonotype was seen more than once but under ten times. This chain joins TRBV14 and TRBJ1-2; a possible D gene is TRBD1 (6 bases). This CDR3 comprises 15 residues. V was pared by 4 bases and J by 8 bases, with 20 bases between. Germline V CDR1 and CDR2: SGHDN, FVKESK. This CDR3 reads CASSPFTGQSFGYTF. CDR3 sequence (DNA): TGTGCCAGCAGCCCGTTCACAGGACAGTCATTCGGCTACACCTTC.

This clonotype came up many times. The J gene is TRBJ1-2, the V gene TRBV20-1; no reliable D call. The V end was cut by 3 bases, the J end by 6 bases, with 17 bases between. The CDR3 totals 14 residues. The germline gives CDR1 DFQATT, CDR2 SNEGSKA (reference sequence). As DNA, the CDR3 is TGCAGTGCTAGGGATACGTGGAGTGGAGATGGCTACACCTTC. Its protein is CSARDTWSGDGYTF.

With regard to this clonotype: A much more abundant neighbour one base away suggests this may be a read error. As DNA, the CDR3 is TGTGCCAGCAGCCTCCTGACGGAATACCAAGAGACCCAGTACTTC. Translated, it gives CASSLLTEYQETQYF. V is TRBV7-2 and J is TRBJ2-5; the D is unclear. From germline, CDR1 is SGHTA and CDR2 FQGNSA. The CDR3 spans 15 residues. V was shortened by 5 bases and J by 0 bases, with 13 bases between the two germline ends.